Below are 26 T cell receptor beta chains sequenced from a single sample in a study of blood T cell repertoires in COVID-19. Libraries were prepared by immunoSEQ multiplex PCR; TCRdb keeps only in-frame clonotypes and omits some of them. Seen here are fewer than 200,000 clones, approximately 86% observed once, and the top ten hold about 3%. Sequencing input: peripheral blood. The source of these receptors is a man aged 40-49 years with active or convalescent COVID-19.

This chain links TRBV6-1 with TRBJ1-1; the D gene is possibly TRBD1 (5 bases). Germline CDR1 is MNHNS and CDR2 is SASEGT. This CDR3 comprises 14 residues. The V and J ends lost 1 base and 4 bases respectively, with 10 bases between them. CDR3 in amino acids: CASSEEGAGTEAFF. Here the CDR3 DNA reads TGTGCCAGCAGTGAAGAAGGGGCTGGCACTGAAGCTTTCTTT.

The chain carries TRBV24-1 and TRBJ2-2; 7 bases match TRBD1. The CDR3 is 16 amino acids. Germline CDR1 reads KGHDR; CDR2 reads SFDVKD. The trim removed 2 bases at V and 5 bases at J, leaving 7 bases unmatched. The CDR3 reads CATSDSRDRNTGELFF. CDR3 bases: TGTGCCACCAGTGATTCTCGGGACAGAAATACCGGGGAGCTGTTTTTT.

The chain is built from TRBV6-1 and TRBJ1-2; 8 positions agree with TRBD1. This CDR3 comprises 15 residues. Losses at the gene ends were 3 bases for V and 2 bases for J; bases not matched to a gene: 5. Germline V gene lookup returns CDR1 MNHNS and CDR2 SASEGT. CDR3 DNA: TGTGCCAGCAGTGATAGGGACAGGCCCAACTATGGCTACACCTTC. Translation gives CASSDRDRPNYGYTF.

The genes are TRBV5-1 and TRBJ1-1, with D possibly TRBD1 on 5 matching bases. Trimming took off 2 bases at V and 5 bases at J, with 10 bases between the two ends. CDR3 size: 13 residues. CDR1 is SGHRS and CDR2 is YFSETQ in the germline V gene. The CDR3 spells CASSFRGGTEAFF. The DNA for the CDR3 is TGCGCCAGCAGCTTCCGGGGGGGAACTGAAGCTTTCTTT.

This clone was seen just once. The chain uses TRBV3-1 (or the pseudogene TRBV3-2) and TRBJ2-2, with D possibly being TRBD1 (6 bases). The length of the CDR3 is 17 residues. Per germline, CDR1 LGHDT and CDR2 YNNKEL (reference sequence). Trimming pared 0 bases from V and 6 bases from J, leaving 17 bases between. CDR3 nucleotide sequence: TGTGCCAGCAGCCAAGAGGTATTCAGGGGTAAGGCCGGGGAGCTGTTTTTT. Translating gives CASSQEVFRGKAGELFF.

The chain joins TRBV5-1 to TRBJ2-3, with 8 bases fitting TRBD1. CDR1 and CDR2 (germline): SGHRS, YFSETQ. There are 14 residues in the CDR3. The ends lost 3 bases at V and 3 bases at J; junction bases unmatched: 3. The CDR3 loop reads CASSSGQGTDTQYF. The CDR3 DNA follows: TGCGCCAGCAGCTCTGGACAGGGAACAGATACGCAGTATTTT. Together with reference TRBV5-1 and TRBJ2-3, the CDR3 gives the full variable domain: KAGVTQTPRYLIKTRGQQVTLSCSPISGHRSVSWYQQTPGQGLQFLFEYFSETQRNKGNFPGRFSGRQFSNSRSEMNVSTLELGDSALYLCASSSGQGTDTQYFGPGTRLTVL.

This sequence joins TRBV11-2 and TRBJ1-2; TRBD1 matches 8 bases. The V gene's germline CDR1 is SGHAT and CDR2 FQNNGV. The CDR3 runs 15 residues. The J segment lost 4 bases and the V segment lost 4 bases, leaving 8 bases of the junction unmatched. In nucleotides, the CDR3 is TGTGCCAGCAGCTCCCCGGGACAGGCCCTCTATGGCTACACCTTC. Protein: CASSSPGQALYGYTF.

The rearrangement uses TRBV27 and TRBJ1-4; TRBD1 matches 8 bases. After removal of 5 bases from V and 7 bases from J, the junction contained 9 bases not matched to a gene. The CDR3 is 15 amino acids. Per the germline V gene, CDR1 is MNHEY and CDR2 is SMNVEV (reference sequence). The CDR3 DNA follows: TGTGCCAGCAGTACCCCAGGGGGCGCAGGTGAAAAACTGTTTTTT. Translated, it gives CASSTPGGAGEKLFF.

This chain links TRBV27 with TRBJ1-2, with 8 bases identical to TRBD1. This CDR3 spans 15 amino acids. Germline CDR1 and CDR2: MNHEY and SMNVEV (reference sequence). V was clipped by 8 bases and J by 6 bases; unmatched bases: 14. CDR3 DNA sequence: TGTGCCAGCCTTAAGGGGCAGGGGGCTAGGAATGGCTACACCTTC. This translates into CASLKGQGARNGYTF.

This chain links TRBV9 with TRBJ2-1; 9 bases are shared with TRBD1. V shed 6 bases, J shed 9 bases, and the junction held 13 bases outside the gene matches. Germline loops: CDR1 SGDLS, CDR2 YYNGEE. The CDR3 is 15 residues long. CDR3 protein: CASTGRTGDLGEQFF. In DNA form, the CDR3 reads TGTGCCAGCACCGGCAGGACAGGGGATTTGGGTGAGCAGTTCTTC.

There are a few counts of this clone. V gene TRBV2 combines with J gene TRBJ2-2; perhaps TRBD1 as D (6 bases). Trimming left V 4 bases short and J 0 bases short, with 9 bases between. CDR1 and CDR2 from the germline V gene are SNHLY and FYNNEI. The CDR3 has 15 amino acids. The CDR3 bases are TGTGCCAGCAGTGCCAGGGGCCCGAACACCGGGGAGCTGTTTTTT. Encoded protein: CASSARGPNTGELFF.

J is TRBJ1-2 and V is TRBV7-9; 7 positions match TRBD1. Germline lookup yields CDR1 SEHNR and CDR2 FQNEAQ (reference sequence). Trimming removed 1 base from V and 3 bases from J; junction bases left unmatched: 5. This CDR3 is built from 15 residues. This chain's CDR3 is CASSLVGGFDYGYTF. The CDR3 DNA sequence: TGTGCCAGCAGCTTAGTAGGGGGCTTCGACTATGGCTACACCTTC.

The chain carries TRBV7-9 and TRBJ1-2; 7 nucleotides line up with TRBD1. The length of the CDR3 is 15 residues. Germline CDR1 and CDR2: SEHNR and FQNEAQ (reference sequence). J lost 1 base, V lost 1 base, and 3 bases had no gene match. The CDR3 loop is CASSLEDRINYGYTF. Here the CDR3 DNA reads TGTGCCAGCAGCTTAGAGGACAGGATTAACTATGGCTACACCTTC.

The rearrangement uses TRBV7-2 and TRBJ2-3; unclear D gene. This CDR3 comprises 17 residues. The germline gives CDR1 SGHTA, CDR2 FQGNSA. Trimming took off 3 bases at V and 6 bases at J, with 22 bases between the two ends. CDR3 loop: CASSFKRATTLSDTQYF. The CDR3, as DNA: TGTGCCAGCAGCTTTAAGCGAGCTACCACCCTCTCGGATACGCAGTATTTT. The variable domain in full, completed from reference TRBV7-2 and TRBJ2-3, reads GAGVSQSPSNKVTEKGKDVELRCDPISGHTALYWYRQSLGQGLEFLIYFQGNSAPDKSGLPSDRFSAERTGGSVSTLTIQRTQQEDSAVYLCASSFKRATTLSDTQYFGPGTRLTVL.

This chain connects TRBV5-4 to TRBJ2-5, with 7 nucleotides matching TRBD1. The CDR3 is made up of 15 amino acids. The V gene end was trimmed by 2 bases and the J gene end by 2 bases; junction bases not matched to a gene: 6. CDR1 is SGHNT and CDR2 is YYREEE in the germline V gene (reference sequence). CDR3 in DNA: TGTGCCAGCAGCTTCAGGGGGTCTTTACAAGAGACCCAGTACTTC. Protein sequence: CASSFRGSLQETQYF.

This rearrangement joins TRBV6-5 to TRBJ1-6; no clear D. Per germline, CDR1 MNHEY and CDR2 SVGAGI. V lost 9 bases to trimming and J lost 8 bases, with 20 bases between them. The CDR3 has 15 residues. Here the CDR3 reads CASKETLTSHSPLHF. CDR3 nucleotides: TGTGCCAGTAAAGAAACGCTCACTTCTCATTCACCCCTCCACTTT.

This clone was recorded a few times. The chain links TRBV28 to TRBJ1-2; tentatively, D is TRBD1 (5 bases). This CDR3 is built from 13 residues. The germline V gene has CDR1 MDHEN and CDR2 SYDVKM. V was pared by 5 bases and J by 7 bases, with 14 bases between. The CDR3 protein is CASSPTEYTGYTF. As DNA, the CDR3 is TGTGCCAGCAGTCCGACAGAGTACACTGGCTACACCTTC.

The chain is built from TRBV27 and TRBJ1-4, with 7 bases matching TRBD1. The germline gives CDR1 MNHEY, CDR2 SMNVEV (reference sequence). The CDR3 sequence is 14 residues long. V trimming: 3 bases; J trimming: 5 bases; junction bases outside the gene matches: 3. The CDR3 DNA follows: TGTGCCAGCAGTTTGGGACAGAGCAATGAAAAACTGTTTTTT. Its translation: CASSLGQSNEKLFF. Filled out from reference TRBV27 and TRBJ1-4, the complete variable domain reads EAQVTQNPRYLITVTGKKLTVTCSQNMNHEYMSWYRQDPGLGLRQIYYSMNVEVTDKGDVPEGYKVSRKEKRNFPLILESPSPNQTSLYFCASSLGQSNEKLFFGSGTQLSVL.

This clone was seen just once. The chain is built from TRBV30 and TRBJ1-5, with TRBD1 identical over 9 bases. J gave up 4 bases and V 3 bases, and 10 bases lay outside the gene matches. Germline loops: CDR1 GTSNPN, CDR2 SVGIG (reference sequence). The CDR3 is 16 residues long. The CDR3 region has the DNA TGTGCCTGGAGCGTCGCCGGGACAGGGACAAATCAGCCCCAGCATTTT. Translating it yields CAWSVAGTGTNQPQHF.

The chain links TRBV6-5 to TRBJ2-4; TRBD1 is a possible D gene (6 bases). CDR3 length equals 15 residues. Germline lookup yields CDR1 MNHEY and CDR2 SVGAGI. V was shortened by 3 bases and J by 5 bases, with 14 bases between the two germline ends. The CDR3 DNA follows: TGTGCCAGCAGTTATGAGGCAGGGGCCCAAAACATTCAGTACTTC. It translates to CASSYEAGAQNIQYF.

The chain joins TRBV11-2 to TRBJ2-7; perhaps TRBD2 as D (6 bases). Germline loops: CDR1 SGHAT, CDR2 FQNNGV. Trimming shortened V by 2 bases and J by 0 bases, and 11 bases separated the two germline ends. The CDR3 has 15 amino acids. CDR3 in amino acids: CASSLTRGSSYEQYF. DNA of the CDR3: TGTGCCAGCAGCTTAACCCGGGGGTCCTCCTACGAGCAGTACTTC.

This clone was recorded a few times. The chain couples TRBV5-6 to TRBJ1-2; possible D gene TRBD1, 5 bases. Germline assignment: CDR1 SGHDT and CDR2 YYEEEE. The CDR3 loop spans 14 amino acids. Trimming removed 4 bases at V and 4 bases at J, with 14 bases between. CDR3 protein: CASSRSGGSYGYTF. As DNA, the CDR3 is TGTGCCAGCAGCCGGAGCGGGGGAAGCTATGGCTACACCTTC.

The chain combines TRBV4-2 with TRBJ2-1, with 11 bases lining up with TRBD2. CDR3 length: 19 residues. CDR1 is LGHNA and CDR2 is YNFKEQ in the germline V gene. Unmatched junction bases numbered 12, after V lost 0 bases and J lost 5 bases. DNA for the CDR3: TGTGCCAGCAGCCAAGAACCCCCCGTCCTAGCGGGGGGAAACAATGAGCAGTTCTTC. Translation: CASSQEPPVLAGGNNEQFF.

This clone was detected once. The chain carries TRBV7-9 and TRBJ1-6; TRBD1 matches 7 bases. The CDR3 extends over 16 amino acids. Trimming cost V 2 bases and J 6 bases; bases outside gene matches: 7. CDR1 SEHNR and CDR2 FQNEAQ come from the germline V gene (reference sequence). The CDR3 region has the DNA TGTGCCAGCAGCTTACGACAGGGCGGACGTAATTCACCCCTCCACTTT. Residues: CASSLRQGGRNSPLHF.

The CDR3 DNA reads as TGCGCCAGCAGCATCGACAGGGAGCTAGGCTATGGCTACACCTTC. Protein: CASSIDRELGYGYTF. V and J are TRBV5-1 and TRBJ1-2; 7 bases line up with TRBD1. CDR1 and CDR2 (germline): SGHRS, YFSETQ. V lost 4 bases to trimming and J lost 4 bases; unmatched junction nucleotides: 10. The CDR3 loop spans 15 amino acids. Drawing the rest from reference TRBV5-1 and TRBJ1-2, the complete variable domain is KAGVTQTPRYLIKTRGQQVTLSCSPISGHRSVSWYQQTPGQGLQFLFEYFSETQRNKGNFPGRFSGRQFSNSRSEMNVSTLELGDSALYLCASSIDRELGYGYTFGSGTRLTVV.

CDR3 protein: CASSLYGTGAATNEKLFF. CDR3 sequence (DNA): TGTGCCAGCAGCTTGTATGGGACAGGGGCAGCAACTAATGAAAAACTGTTTTTT. The chain couples TRBV5-8 to TRBJ1-4, with 10 bases matching TRBD1. V shed 1 base, J shed 0 bases, and the junction held 6 bases outside the gene matches. CDR3 length equals 18 residues. Germline values: CDR1 SGHTS, CDR2 YDEGEE.